Each of the 5 T cell receptor beta chains below was sequenced from the same sample in a study of cytomegalovirus exposure and HLA in healthy donors. With 60 Vbeta and 13 Jbeta primers, the PCR was carried out. Produced via immunoSEQ multiplex PCR; TCRdb's table is partial and in-frame only. The data show 150,000 to 200,000 clones, 65% to 85% seen once. Sample: PBMCs. The source is a woman aged 30 to 39 in good health and CMV-seropositive.

This clone has just one count. This chain links TRBV7-5 with TRBJ2-2; no DNA check was done on the table's D call, TRBD1. TRBV7-5 is tagged as a pseudogene. The CDR3 has 14 residues. The CDR3 reads CARSSDSFTGELFF. The CDR3 nucleotides read TGTGCCAGAAGCTCTGACAGTTTCACCGGGGAGCTGTTTTTT.

The chain links TRBV6-5 to TRBJ2-5, with TRBD1 matching 7 bases. This CDR3 is 15 amino acids long. With 2 bases clipped from V and 5 bases from J, the junction kept 8 bases outside the gene matches. Germline V lookup: CDR1 MNHEY, CDR2 SVGAGI. The CDR3 DNA reads TGTGCCAGCAGTTACGTAGGGGGCTCCCAGGAGACCCAGTACTTC. Translating it yields CASSYVGGSQETQYF.

The CDR3 bases are TGTGCCAGCAGCGTAGCGACTGGAACTGAAGCTTTCTTT. This codes for CASSVATGTEAFF. The gene calls are TRBV9 and TRBJ1-1; D remains unclear. CDR1 SGDLS and CDR2 YYNGEE come from the germline V gene. The CDR3 is 13 residues long. Trimming left V 0 bases short and J 5 bases short, with 8 bases between. Combining the CDR3 with reference TRBV9 and TRBJ1-1 gives the whole variable domain DSGVTQTPKHLITATGQRVTLRCSPRSGDLSVYWYQQSLDQGLQFLIQYYNGEERAKGNILERFSAQQFPDLHSELNLSSLELGDSALYFCASSVATGTEAFFGQGTRLTVV.

The chain has TRBV28 and TRBJ1-1, with D possibly matching TRBD1 (6 bases). V was cut by 1 base and J by 6 bases, with 12 bases left in between. CDR3 length: 14 amino acids. Germline CDR1 is MDHEN and CDR2 is SYDVKM. As DNA, the CDR3 is TGTGCCAGCAGTTTATTGAAGGGGGTCTCTGAAGCTTTCTTT. It encodes CASSLLKGVSEAFF.

This clone was seen just once. The gene calls are TRBV28 and TRBJ1-2, with D possibly TRBD1 on 5 matching bases. V was shortened by 5 bases and J by 4 bases, with 8 bases between the two germline ends. The CDR3 spans 12 residues. Germline CDR1 reads MDHEN; CDR2 reads SYDVKM. The CDR3 spells CASSRDSYGYTF. DNA for the CDR3: TGTGCCAGCAGTCGCGACAGCTATGGCTACACCTTC.